Shown below are 12 T cell receptor beta chains from a single sample sequenced in a study of shared clonotypes between healthy human individuals. Using immunoSEQ multiplex PCR, the repertoire was profiled, and TCRdb retains in-frame clones only, with some absent. Of roughly 2,300,000 clones detected, approximately 90% appear once; the ten largest clones hold approximately 0.41%. Source material: naive CD4+ T cells from PBMCs. Specified subset: CD45RA+ positively selected. These receptors were collected from a young man in good health. Some clones in this sample may be carry-over from other donors' samples.

The rearrangement joins TRBV5-1 to TRBJ1-1; D not certain. The CDR3 spans 15 residues. CDR1 is SGHRS and CDR2 is YFSETQ in the germline V gene. V was shortened by 0 bases and J by 0 bases, with 9 bases between the two germline ends. The CDR3 is CASSLAAPLNTEAFF. As DNA, the CDR3 is TGCGCCAGCAGCTTGGCCGCTCCCTTGAACACTGAAGCTTTCTTT.

This clone was observed a single time. CDR3 protein: CASSLSPSWSANEQFF. The CDR3 nucleotides read TGTGCCAGCAGCCTCTCACCCTCCTGGTCCGCCAATGAGCAGTTCTTC. The V and J genes are TRBV5-5 and TRBJ2-1; D is undetermined. Trimming stripped 4 bases from V and 6 bases from J, with 20 bases between. The CDR3 covers 16 residues. Germline CDR1 SGHKS, CDR2 YYEKEE (reference sequence).

The chain's CDR3 is CASSPRGGEGTGELFF. The CDR3 DNA follows: TGTGCCAGCAGCCCCCGCGGGGGGGAGGGCACCGGGGAGCTGTTTTTT. The genes are TRBV9 and TRBJ2-2, with 9 nucleotides matching TRBD2. After removal of 4 bases from V and 4 bases from J, the junction contained 8 bases not matched to a gene. This CDR3 contains 16 residues. Germline loops: CDR1 SGDLS, CDR2 YYNGEE. Complete variable domain (other parts from reference TRBV9 and TRBJ2-2): DSGVTQTPKHLITATGQRVTLRCSPRSGDLSVYWYQQSLDQGLQFLIQYYNGEERAKGNILERFSAQQFPDLHSELNLSSLELGDSALYFCASSPRGGEGTGELFFGEGSRLTVL.

The V call is TRBV28, the J call TRBJ1-2; TRBD1 is a possible D gene (6 bases). V was pared by 5 bases and J by 7 bases, with 20 bases between. The CDR3 has 15 amino acids. Germline CDR1 MDHEN, CDR2 SYDVKM. CDR3 residues: CASSPTGGNRFGYTF. DNA for the CDR3: TGTGCCAGCAGTCCCACGGGGGGCAATAGATTTGGCTACACCTTC.

The rearrangement uses TRBV27 and TRBJ2-5; 9 positions match TRBD1. V gave up 3 bases and J gave up 4 bases; unmatched junction bases: 3. The CDR3 contains 14 residues. Germline V gene data show CDR1 as MNHEY and CDR2 as SMNVEV (reference sequence). The DNA for the CDR3 is TGTGCCAGCAGTTTCGTGGGACAGGGAGAGACCCAGTACTTC. Translating it yields CASSFVGQGETQYF.

This chain joins TRBV27 and TRBJ2-5; D uncertain. Trimming pared 0 bases from V and 5 bases from J, leaving 10 bases between. The length of the CDR3 is 14 residues. Germline loops: CDR1 MNHEY, CDR2 SMNVEV (reference sequence). This CDR3 is CASSLSTRFETQYF. CDR3 bases: TGTGCCAGCAGTTTATCGACCCGATTTGAGACCCAGTACTTC.

As regards this clone: A read error is likely, as this CDR3 ends without the conserved phenylalanine or tryptophan. Because the CDR3's place on the DNA is in doubt, the DNA is left out and the CDR3 is given as listed by TCRdb. This chain connects TRBV28 to TRBJ1-2. The CDR3 length is 12 residues, termini included. CDR1 and CDR2 from the germline V gene are MDHEN and SYDVKM. The CDR3 is CASSLKGSSGDL.

With regard to this clone: Distinct nucleotide sequences in the sample also encode this CDR3. The chain recombines TRBV18 with TRBJ2-3; D is possibly TRBD2 (5 bases). Deletions cut 3 bases from V and 0 bases from J, with 7 bases between. Per the germline V gene, CDR1 is KGHSH and CDR2 is LQKENI. This CDR3 spans 14 amino acids. For the CDR3, the DNA is TGTGCCAGCTCACCCAGCGGAAGCACAGATACGCAGTATTTT. Amino acid sequence: CASSPSGSTDTQYF.

The chain employs TRBV7-3 and TRBJ2-3; perhaps TRBD1 as D (6 bases). The CDR3 length is 15 residues. Deletions cut 4 bases from V and 2 bases from J, with 13 bases between. The germline CDR1 and CDR2 sequences are SGHTA and FQGTGA. The CDR3 sequence: CASSSPGHLTDTQYF. CDR3 bases: TGTGCCAGCAGCTCTCCGGGACACCTCACAGATACGCAGTATTTT.

The chain recombines TRBV19 with TRBJ2-1, with unresolved D. The CDR3 loop spans 13 amino acids. V lost 5 bases, J lost 0 bases, and 5 bases lay in between. Germline lookup yields CDR1 LNHDA and CDR2 SQIVND (reference sequence). This CDR3 reads CASSVGSYNEQFF. The CDR3 nucleotides read TGTGCCAGTAGTGTGGGCTCCTACAATGAGCAGTTCTTC.

Details on this clone: Distinct nucleotide sequences in the sample also encode this CDR3. The chain couples TRBV7-9 to TRBJ1-2, with 12 bases identical to TRBD1. The CDR3 covers 14 residues. V trimming: 5 bases; J trimming: 5 bases; junction bases outside the gene matches: 3. The V gene's germline CDR1 is SEHNR and CDR2 FQNEAQ (reference sequence). CDR3 loop: CASSPGQGAYGYTF. The CDR3 DNA reads TGTGCCAGCAGCCCGGGACAGGGGGCATATGGCTACACCTTC.

This clone was detected once. This same CDR3 is encoded by further DNA sequences in the sample. The gene calls are TRBV29-1 and TRBJ2-5; TRBD2 is a possible D gene (5 bases). The CDR3 loop spans 12 amino acids. The germline CDR1 and CDR2 sequences are SQVTM and ANQGSEA. With 3 bases removed from V and 2 bases from J, the gap between germline ends came to 7 bases. Here the CDR3 reads CSVESGQETQYF. The DNA for the CDR3 is TGCAGCGTTGAGAGCGGTCAAGAGACCCAGTACTTC.